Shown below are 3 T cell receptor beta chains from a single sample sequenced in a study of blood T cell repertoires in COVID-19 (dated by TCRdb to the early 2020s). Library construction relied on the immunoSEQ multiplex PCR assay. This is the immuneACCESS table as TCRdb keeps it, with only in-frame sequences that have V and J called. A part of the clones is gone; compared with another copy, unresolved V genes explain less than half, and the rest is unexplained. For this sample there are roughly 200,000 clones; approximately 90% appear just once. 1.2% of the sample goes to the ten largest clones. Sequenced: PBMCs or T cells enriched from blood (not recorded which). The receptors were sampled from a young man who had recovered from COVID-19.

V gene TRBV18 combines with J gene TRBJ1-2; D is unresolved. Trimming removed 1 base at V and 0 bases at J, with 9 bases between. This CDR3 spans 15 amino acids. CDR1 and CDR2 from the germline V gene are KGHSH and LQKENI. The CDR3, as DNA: TGTGCCAGCTCACCACTGGCAGAAGCTAACTATGGCTACACCTTC. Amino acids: CASSPLAEANYGYTF.

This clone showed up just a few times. CDR3 amino acids: CASRKLQGTVPWDSPLHF. CDR3 coding DNA: TGTGCCAGCAGAAAATTACAGGGTACGGTCCCATGGGATTCACCCCTCCACTTT. The rearrangement joins TRBV11-2 to TRBJ1-6; weak D call: TRBD1 (6 bases). Germline lookup yields CDR1 SGHAT and CDR2 FQNNGV. V dropped 6 bases and J dropped 8 bases, with 26 bases sitting between them. The length of the CDR3 is 18 residues.

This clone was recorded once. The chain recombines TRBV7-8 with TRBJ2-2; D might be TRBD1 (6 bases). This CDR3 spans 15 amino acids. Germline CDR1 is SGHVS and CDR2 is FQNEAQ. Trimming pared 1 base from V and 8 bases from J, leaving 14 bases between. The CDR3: CASSLDIGGSGELFF. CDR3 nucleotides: TGTGCCAGCAGCTTAGACATAGGGGGAAGTGGGGAGCTGTTTTTT. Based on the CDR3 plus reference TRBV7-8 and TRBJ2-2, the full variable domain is GAGVSQSPRYKVAKRGQDVALRCDPISGHVSLFWYQQALGQGPEFLTYFQNEAQLDKSGLPSDRFFAERPEGSVSTLKIQRTQQEDSAVYLCASSLDIGGSGELFFGEGSRLTVL.